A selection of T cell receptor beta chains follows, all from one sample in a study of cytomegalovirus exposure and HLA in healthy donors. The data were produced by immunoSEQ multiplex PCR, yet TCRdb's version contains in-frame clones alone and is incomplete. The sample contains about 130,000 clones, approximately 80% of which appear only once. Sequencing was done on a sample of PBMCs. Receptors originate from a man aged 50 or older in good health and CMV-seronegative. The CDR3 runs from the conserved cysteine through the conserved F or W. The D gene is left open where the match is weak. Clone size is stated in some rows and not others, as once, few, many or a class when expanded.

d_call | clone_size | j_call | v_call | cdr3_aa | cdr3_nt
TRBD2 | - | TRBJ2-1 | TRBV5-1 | CASSFSGGALNEQFF | TGCGCCAGCAGCTTTAGCGGGGGAGCCTTGAATGAGCAGTTCTTC
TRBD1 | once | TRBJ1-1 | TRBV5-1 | CASRRPTGHTEAFF | TGCGCCAGCAGGCGCCCGACAGGGCACACTGAAGCTTTCTTT
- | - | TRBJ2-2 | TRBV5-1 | CASSLSAGKNTGELFF | TGCGCCAGCAGCTTGTCGGCAGGGAAGAACACCGGGGAGCTGTTTTTT
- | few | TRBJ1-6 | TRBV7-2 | CASSYRSGYNSPLHF | TGTGCCAGCAGCTATCGATCGGGCTATAATTCACCCCTCCACTTT
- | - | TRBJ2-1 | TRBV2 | CAITHWRRDNEQFF | TGTGCCATCACCCACTGGAGGCGTGACAATGAGCAGTTCTTC
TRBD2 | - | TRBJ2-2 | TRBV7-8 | CASSQTSGGFGGGELFF | TGTGCCAGCAGCCAGACTAGCGGGGGGTTTGGCGGCGGGGAGCTGTTTTTT
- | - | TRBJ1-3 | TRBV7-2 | CASSLDPGGNTIYF | TGTGCCAGCAGCTTAGATCCAGGTGGAAACACCATATATTTT
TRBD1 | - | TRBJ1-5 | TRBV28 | CAYGTGGRDQPQHF | TGTGCCTATGGGACAGGGGGGAGAGATCAGCCCCAGCATTTT
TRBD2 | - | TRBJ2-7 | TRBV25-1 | CASSATLAGGAYEQYF | TGTGCCAGCAGTGCCACTTTAGCGGGGGGGGCCTACGAGCAGTACTTC
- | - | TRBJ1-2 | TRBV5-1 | CASNPDSNSNYGYTF | TGCGCCAGCAACCCCGACAGTAATTCTAACTATGGCTACACCTTC
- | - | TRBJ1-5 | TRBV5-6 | CASSPGGGGYQPQHF | TGTGCCAGCAGCCCGGGGGGCGGGGGATATCAGCCCCAGCATTTT
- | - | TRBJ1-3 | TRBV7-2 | CASSRRGDSGNTIYF | TGTGCCAGCAGCCGACGGGGGGACTCTGGAAACACCATATATTTT
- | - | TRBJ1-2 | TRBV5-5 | CASSSPTGDGYTF | TGTGCCAGCAGCTCCCCGACTGGCGATGGCTACACCTTC
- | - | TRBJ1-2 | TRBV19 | CASSRTDQGNYGYTF | TGTGCCAGTAGTCGGACGGACCAGGGGAACTATGGCTACACCTTC
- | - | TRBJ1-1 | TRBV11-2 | CASSSWQGNAEAFF | TGTGCCAGCAGCTCGTGGCAGGGGAACGCTGAAGCTTTCTTT
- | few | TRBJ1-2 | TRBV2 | CASREGYTF | TGTGCCAGCAGAGAGGGCTACACCTTC
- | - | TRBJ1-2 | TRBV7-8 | CASSPRVGYGYTF | TGTGCCAGCAGCCCCAGGGTTGGCTATGGCTACACCTTC
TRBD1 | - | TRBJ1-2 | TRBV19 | CASSINRDSSYGYTF | TGTGCCAGTAGTATTAATCGGGACAGCAGCTATGGCTACACCTTC
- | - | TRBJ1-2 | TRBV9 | CASSVGGLGNYGYTF | TGTGCCAGCAGCGTGGGGGGGCTGGGGAACTATGGCTACACCTTC
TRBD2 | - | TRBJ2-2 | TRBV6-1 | CASSVQIGAKRGGNTGELFF | TGTGCCAGCAGTGTCCAAATCGGGGCTAAGCGGGGGGGAAACACCGGGGAGCTGTTTTTT
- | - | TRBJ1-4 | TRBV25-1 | CASSDPGDGEKLFF | TGTGCCAGCAGTGACCCAGGGGATGGTGAAAAACTGTTTTTT
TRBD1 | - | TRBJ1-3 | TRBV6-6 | CASRTGIEDRNTIYF | TGTGCCAGCAGGACAGGGATAGAAGACAGAAACACCATATATTTT
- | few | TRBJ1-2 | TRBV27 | CASSLNIAYGYTF | TGTGCCAGCAGTTTAAACATCGCCTATGGCTACACCTTC
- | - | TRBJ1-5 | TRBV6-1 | CASSGQGSNQPQHF | TGTGCCAGCAGTGGGCAGGGAAGCAATCAGCCCCAGCATTTT
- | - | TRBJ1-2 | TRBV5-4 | CASSLDRVYGYTF | TGTGCCAGCAGCTTGGACAGGGTATATGGCTACACCTTC
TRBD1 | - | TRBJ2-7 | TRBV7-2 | CASSADRGRYEQYF | TGTGCCAGCAGCGCCGACAGGGGGCGGTACGAGCAGTACTTC
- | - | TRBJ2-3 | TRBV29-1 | CSISKRTGSGTDTQYF | TGCAGCATATCCAAACGAACAGGGTCAGGCACAGATACGCAGTATTTT
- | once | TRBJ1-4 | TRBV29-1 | CSVELVEKLFF | TGCAGCGTTGAGCTAGTTGAAAAACTGTTTTTT
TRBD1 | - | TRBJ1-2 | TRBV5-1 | CASSSGTGDYGYTF | TGCGCCAGCAGCTCCGGGACAGGGGACTATGGCTACACCTTC
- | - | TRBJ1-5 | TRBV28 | CASKDWESNQPQHF | TGTGCCAGCAAGGACTGGGAGAGCAATCAGCCCCAGCATTTT
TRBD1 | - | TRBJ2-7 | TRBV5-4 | CASSLTGGYEQYF | TGTGCCAGCAGCTTGACAGGGGGCTACGAGCAGTACTTC
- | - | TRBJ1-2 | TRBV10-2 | CASSEAHSKNYGYTF | TGCGCCAGCAGTGAAGCTCATAGCAAGAACTATGGCTACACCTTC
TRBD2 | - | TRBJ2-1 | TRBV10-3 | CAISLAGDLYNEQFF | TGTGCCATCAGCCTAGCGGGGGACCTCTACAATGAGCAGTTCTTC
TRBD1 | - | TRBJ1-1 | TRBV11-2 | CASSSHRGQGGIAFF | TGTGCCAGCAGCTCCCATCGTGGACAGGGGGGAATAGCTTTCTTT
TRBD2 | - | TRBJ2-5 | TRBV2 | CASSEAGTIQETQYF | TGTGCCAGCAGTGAAGCTGGGACTATTCAAGAGACCCAGTACTTC
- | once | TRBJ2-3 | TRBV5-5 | CASSIRDTDTQYF | TGTGCCAGCAGCATAAGAGACACAGATACGCAGTATTTT
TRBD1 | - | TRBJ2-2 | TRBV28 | CASSFNRGNTGELFF | TGTGCCAGCAGTTTTAACAGGGGGAACACCGGGGAGCTGTTTTTT
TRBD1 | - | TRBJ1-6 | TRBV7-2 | CASSFVTGENSPLHF | TGTGCCAGCAGCTTTGTAACAGGGGAAAATTCACCCCTCCACTTT
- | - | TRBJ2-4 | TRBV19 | CASSIQAGNIQYF | TGTGCCAGTAGTATCCAAGCCGGAAACATTCAGTACTTC
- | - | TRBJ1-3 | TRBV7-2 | CASSLAADYSGNTIYF | TGTGCCAGCAGCTTAGCCGCGGACTACTCTGGAAACACCATATATTTT
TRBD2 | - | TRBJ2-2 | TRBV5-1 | CASSRREDSTGELFF | TGCGCCAGCAGCCGTCGGGAGGATTCGACCGGGGAGCTGTTTTTT
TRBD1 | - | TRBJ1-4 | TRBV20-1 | CSKGQEGRLFF | TGCAGTAAGGGACAGGAGGGAAGACTGTTTTTT
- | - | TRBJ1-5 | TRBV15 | CATSREQISNQPQHF | TGTGCCACCAGCAGAGAGCAGATTAGCAATCAGCCCCAGCATTTT
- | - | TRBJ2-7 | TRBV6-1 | CASKGQLSSYEQYF | TGTGCTAGCAAGGGACAACTGTCCTCCTACGAGCAGTACTTC
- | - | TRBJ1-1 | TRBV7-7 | CASSFATDTEAFF | TGTGCCAGCAGCTTTGCGACAGACACTGAAGCTTTCTTT
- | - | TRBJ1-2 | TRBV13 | CASSSSGEGYTF | TGTGCCAGCAGCTCGTCAGGGGAGGGCTACACCTTC
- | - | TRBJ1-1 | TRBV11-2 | CASSFVPIGEAFF | TGTGCCAGCAGCTTCGTCCCTATCGGTGAAGCTTTCTTT
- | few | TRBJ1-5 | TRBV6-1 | CASRPGRGEGQPQHF | TGTGCCAGCAGACCGGGACGGGGGGAGGGCCAGCCCCAGCATTTT
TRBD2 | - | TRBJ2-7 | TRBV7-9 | CAAAGTSGVEQYF | TGTGCCGCGGCCGGGACTAGCGGGGTCGAGCAGTACTTC
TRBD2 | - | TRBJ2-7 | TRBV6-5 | CASSLGGYEQYF | TGTGCCAGCAGCCTCGGGGGGTACGAGCAGTACTTC
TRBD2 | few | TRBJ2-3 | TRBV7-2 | CASSPPAGGPDTQYF | TGTGCCAGCAGCCCGCCAGCGGGGGGCCCCGATACGCAGTATTTT